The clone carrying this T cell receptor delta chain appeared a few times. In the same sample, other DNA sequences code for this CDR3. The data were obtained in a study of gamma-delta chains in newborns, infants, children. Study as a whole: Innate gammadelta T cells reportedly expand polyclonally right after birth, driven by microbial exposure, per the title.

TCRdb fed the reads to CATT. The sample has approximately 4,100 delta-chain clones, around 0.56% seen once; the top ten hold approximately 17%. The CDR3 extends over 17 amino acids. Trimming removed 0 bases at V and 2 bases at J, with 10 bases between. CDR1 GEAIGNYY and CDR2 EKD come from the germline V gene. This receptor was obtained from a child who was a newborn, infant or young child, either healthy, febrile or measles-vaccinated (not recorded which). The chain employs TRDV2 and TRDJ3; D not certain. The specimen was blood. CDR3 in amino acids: CACDTGGGPWDTRQMFF. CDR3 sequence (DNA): TGTGCCTGTGACACCGGTGGCGGACCCTGGGACACCCGACAGATGTTTTTC.